This record covers a single T cell receptor (beta chain). The target of this receptor is not known. No much larger clonotype is one base removed from it; base qualities were not supplied. The CDR3 regions of human TCRbeta chains were analyzed by immunosequencing. The authors processed their data as follows. TCRs in the repertoires were compared against a reference library of SARS-CoV-2-specific TCRs that had been generated with the MIRA antigen-specificity platform. Breadth was defined as the fraction of unique TCRs that were SARS-CoV-2-associated, and depth was defined as the fraction of total T cells that were SARS-CoV-2-associated. Each spike-specific TCR was assigned to its reactive spike region and to a CD4 or CD8 class using the MIRA data. Log10-transformed breadth and depth values were compared by one-way ANOVA with Sidak's multiple comparisons tests. Sourced from immuneACCESS, this table was stored by TCRdb with only in-frame sequences that have V and J called. A share of the clones is absent; for the studies checked, an unresolved V gene accounts for under half, and the remainder has no known explanation. V and J calls and clone size are as listed in that table; D and trimming were resolved from the DNA. Counted in this sample were 98,000 or so clones; more than 70% of them appeared once. 15% to 20% of the sample rests with the top ten.

This entry belongs to a study of T cell responses to AZD1222 COVID-19 vaccine (dated by TCRdb to about 2021). About the investigation overall: TCR sequencing was performed for approximately 240 trial participants, of whom around 200 were given two doses of AZD1222 and approximately 26 were given two doses of MenACWY control vaccine. Enrollment into the trials was organized by age into subgroups of 18-55, 56-69 and 70-plus years, and those subgroups contained about 160, 30 and 59 TCR-sequenced participants, respectively.

General study outcomes and caveats: Participants were mostly white British, with more females than males. The authors suggested clonal diversity may have been underestimated. Conclusions about previously exposed vaccinees are limited because only six or seven AZD1222 recipients were SARS-CoV-2 seropositive at baseline. Nearly half of unique spike-specific TCRs reportedly recognized epitopes outside regions mutated in the B.1.351 and B.1.1.7 variants. In the small 56-69-year group, the increase in depth fell short of significance, most likely because of low power. The vaccine-associated CD4 TCRs covered the entire spike protein, and the dominant responses fell in regions 160-218 and 743-854. Spike-specific TCR breadth and depth rose significantly after two AZD1222 doses compared with day 0 and with MenACWY recipients. Because no day 14 peak-response samples were available, repertoires were characterized only after the peak T cell response.

The time point label corresponds to: about 28 days (+/-7) after the second vaccine dose. AZD1222 recipients whose second dose came at about 4 weeks and those whose second dose came at about 12 weeks were combined into one group, since spike-specific TCR depth and breadth did not differ between the two schedules. The vaccinee samples were drawn from two UK trials, COV001 and COV002, one of which was a single-blind randomized controlled phase 2/3 trial testing AZD1222 (ChAdOx1 nCoV-19) in healthy adults. Trial participant PBMC samples were collected at day 0 and day 28 after the second dose for TCRbeta chain sequencing. The sequence derives from an adult who received the AZD1222 COVID-19 vaccine. The specimen was peripheral blood, collected 28 days after the second AZD1222 dose.

This receptor carries the CDR3 CASSGTERELDTQYF. In nucleotides, the sequence is TGTGCCAGCAGTGGTACCGAGCGGGAGCTAGATACGCAGTATTTT. The receptor chain draws on TRBV6-2 or TRBV6-3 and TRBJ2-3, with TRBD2 matching 8 junction bases. The germline V gene supplies CDR1 MNHEY and CDR2 SVGEGT. The CDR3, from cysteine to phenylalanine, totals 15 residues. Of all the DNA, just the CDR3 is kept, 45 bases in frame from base 1. Germline trimming: 5 bases from V, 5 bases from J; junction bases outside gene matches: 9.